This TCR beta chain comes out of a study of T-cell memory formation after mild COVID-19. Study-wide context: TCR clusters were largely donor specific.

TCRdb used MiXCR to reprocess the 5' RACE reads, holding one entry per CDR3 protein. The data hold 300,000 to 400,000 distinct CDR3 sequences, with 10% to 15% observed a single time. Germline V CDR1 and CDR2: DFQATT, SNEGSKA (reference sequence). The CDR3 spans 14 residues. The V gene lost 6 bases and the J gene lost 2 bases, with 16 bases spanning the gap. The chain has TRBV20-1 and TRBJ2-5; D is possibly TRBD2 (6 bases). The sequence came from a man between 18 and 29 years old who had mild COVID-19 (a few samples of this study predate the infection). Cell type and time point are not known. The sample taken for sequencing was PBMCs or a T cell subset sorted from them (not recorded which). CDR3 nucleotides: TGCAGTGCCGACCGGGACGGAGGGCAAGAGACCCAGTACTTC. This encodes CSADRDGGQETQYF.